The following is a T cell receptor (beta chain) sequence with its context. The antigen is not known. The CDR3 sequence is 15 residues long. Germline CDR1 reads SGHKS; CDR2 reads YYEKEE (reference sequence). Trimming at V came to 4 bases and at J to 3 bases, leaving 8 bases not matched to a gene. CD8 cells regarded as naive lacked CD45RO, were positively chosen for CCR7, and omitted terminally differentiated effector memory CD45RA+ cells. This table comes from immunoSEQ multiplex PCR, and its TCRdb copy is limited to in-frame clones, with some not included. In the table there are fewer than 1 million clones, roughly 96% of which are singletons. This sample was included in a study of shared clonotypes between healthy human individuals. At the level of the study: CD8 memory received one plate per donor, CD8 naive two, CD4 memory three and CD4 naive three.

General study points: Generation probabilities were higher for clonotypes shared across all four sorted-subset donors than for unshared ones.

The sequenced sample consisted of naive CD8+ T cells sorted from blood. The TCR originated in a young man in good health. The gene calls are TRBV5-5 and TRBJ2-7, with 9 bases fitting TRBD2. CDR3 protein: CASSQTSGAFYEQYF. The CDR3 nucleotides read TGTGCCAGCAGCCAGACTAGCGGAGCGTTCTACGAGCAGTACTTC.